What follows are 9 T cell receptor beta chains derived from one specimen sequenced in a study of T cell changes during pregnancy in multiple sclerosis. TCRdb's table, derived via immunoSEQ multiplex PCR, lists solely in-frame clones and lacks some. The sample records 35,000 to 45,000 clones, 90% being singletons. Sample: CD4+ T cells from peripheral blood mononuclear cells, taken in the first trimester of pregnancy. The receptors stem from a female donor in good health, enrolled as a control in a pregnancy study.

This clone has just one count. The gene calls are TRBV19 and TRBJ2-2; 7 nucleotides match TRBD1. Germline V CDR1 and CDR2: LNHDA, SQIVND (reference sequence). This CDR3 comprises 19 residues. The V gene end was trimmed by 8 bases and the J gene end by 0 bases; junction bases not matched to a gene: 18. CDR3 in amino acids: CASSHPTGVGLPNTGELFF. The CDR3 coding sequence is TGTGCCAGTTCCCACCCAACAGGGGTAGGGCTACCGAACACCGGGGAGCTGTTTTTT.

This rearrangement joins TRBV28 to TRBJ1-1, with D perhaps matching TRBD1 (5 bases). CDR1 is MDHEN, CDR2 SYDVKM, per germline. Trimming cost V 2 bases and J 4 bases, with 14 bases left between them. CDR3 length: 15 residues. The CDR3 sequence is CASSLRGGSGTEAFF. The CDR3 region has the DNA TGTGCCAGCAGTTTACGGGGGGGATCGGGCACTGAAGCTTTCTTT. Based on the CDR3 plus reference TRBV28 and TRBJ1-1, the full variable domain is DVKVTQSSRYLVKRTGEKVFLECVQDMDHENMFWYRQDPGLGLRLIYFSYDVKMKEKGDIPEGYSVSREKKERFSLILESASTNQTSMYLCASSLRGGSGTEAFFGQGTRLTVV.

The chain uses TRBV5-1 and TRBJ1-2, with 9 positions matching TRBD1. CDR1 is SGHRS, CDR2 YFSETQ, per germline. J gave up 5 bases and V 8 bases, and 16 bases lay outside the gene matches. The CDR3 totals 16 residues. The CDR3: CASSPGQGASGYGYTF. The CDR3 DNA reads TGCGCCAGTAGCCCGGGACAGGGAGCGTCGGGGTATGGCTACACCTTC.

CDR3 sequence: CAWSPDSAPRREQYF. CDR3 sequence (DNA): TGTGCCTGGAGTCCAGACTCCGCCCCTCGTCGCGAGCAGTACTTC. The gene calls are TRBV30 and TRBJ2-7; D remains ambiguous. The CDR3 has 15 residues. Germline lookup yields CDR1 GTSNPN and CDR2 SVGIG (reference sequence). Trimming removed 2 bases from V and 6 bases from J, with 20 bases in between.

This rearrangement joins TRBV30 to TRBJ2-7, with TRBD1 identical over 12 bases. The CDR3 is 16 residues long. J lost 4 bases, V lost 1 base, and 8 bases had no gene match. Germline loops: CDR1 GTSNPN, CDR2 SVGIG (reference sequence). The CDR3 region is CAWSGRLGQGAYEQYF. The CDR3 coding sequence is TGTGCCTGGAGTGGCCGCCTGGGACAGGGGGCTTACGAGCAGTACTTC.

The rearrangement uses TRBV11-3 and TRBJ1-1; tentative D call: TRBD1 (6 bases). The CDR3 is made up of 12 amino acids. V gave up 6 bases and J gave up 5 bases, with 10 bases separating them. The germline gives CDR1 SGHNT, CDR2 YENEEA. This CDR3 is CASSRGLTEAFF. As DNA, the CDR3 is TGTGCCAGCAGTAGGGGGTTAACTGAAGCTTTCTTT.

The DNA for the CDR3 is TGCGCCAGCAGTCATGCCAGGAACACCGGGGAGCTGTTTTTT. Encoded protein: CASSHARNTGELFF. V usage is TRBV4-3 and J usage is TRBJ2-2; D uncertain. The CDR3 is made up of 14 amino acids. With 6 bases removed from V and 1 base from J, the gap between germline ends came to 9 bases. Per the germline V gene, CDR1 is LGHNA and CDR2 is YSLEER.

The V gene is TRBV5-6, the J gene TRBJ1-2; the match to TRBD1 covers 7 bases. The ends lost 0 bases at V and 12 bases at J; junction bases unmatched: 8. CDR3 length: 13 residues. CDR1 and CDR2 (germline): SGHDT, YYEEEE. CDR3 sequence: CASSLESRGSDTF. In DNA, the CDR3 is TGTGCCAGCAGCTTGGAGTCCAGGGGGTCCGACACCTTC.

This chain joins TRBV2 and TRBJ2-2; TRBD2 aligns across 9 bases. There are 15 residues in the CDR3. In germline, CDR1 is SNHLY, CDR2 FYNNEI. J lost 5 bases, V lost 7 bases, and 8 bases had no gene match. CDR3 coding DNA: TGTGCCAGCACCCAGGCGGGACTAGCAACCGGGGAGCTGTTTTTT. It encodes CASTQAGLATGELFF.